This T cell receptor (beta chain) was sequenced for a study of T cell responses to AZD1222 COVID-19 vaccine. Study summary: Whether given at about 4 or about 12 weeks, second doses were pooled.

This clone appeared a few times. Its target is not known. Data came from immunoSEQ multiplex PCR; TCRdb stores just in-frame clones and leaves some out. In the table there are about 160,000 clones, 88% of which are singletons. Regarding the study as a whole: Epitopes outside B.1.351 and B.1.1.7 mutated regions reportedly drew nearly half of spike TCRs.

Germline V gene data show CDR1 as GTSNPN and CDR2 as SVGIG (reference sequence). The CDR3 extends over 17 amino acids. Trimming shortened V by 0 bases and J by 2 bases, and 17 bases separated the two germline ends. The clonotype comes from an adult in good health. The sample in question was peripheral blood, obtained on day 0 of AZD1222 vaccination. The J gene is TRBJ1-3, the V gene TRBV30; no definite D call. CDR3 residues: CAWSVRQSPHAGNTIYF. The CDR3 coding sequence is TGTGCCTGGAGTGTAAGGCAGTCCCCCCATGCTGGAAACACCATATATTTT.